A selection of T cell receptor beta chains follows, all from one sample in a study of control samples from healthy donors and cancer patients. Assay used: immunoSEQ multiplex PCR; TCRdb lists only in-frame clones, some missing. The repertoire includes 150,000 to 160,000 clones, 93% of them detected once, and more than 2% sits in the top ten. Specimen: blood. These TCRs come from a man aged 50-60 years in good health. CDR3s include the opening cysteine and the closing phenylalanine or tryptophan.

>TRBJ1-5|TRBV4-2
CASSQDWGNQPQHF
>TRBJ2-5|TRBV12-3/TRBV12-4
CASTLSPVETQYF
>TRBJ2-7|TRBV3-1/TRBV3-2
CASSQAVYEQYF
>TRBJ1-2|TRBV10-3
CAISIQGAEGYTF
>TRBJ2-3|TRBV5-4
CASTLAGVWTDTQYF
>TRBJ2-1|TRBV2
CASSEYTYNEQFF
>TRBJ2-4|TRBV28
CASSLLGSAYF
>TRBJ2-1|TRBV6-1
CASSGGGGSSYNEQFF
>TRBJ2-5|TRBV6-1
CASSEGGYRAQETQYF
>TRBJ2-1|TRBV2
CATLLGTSGRNEQFF
>TRBJ1-2|TRBV7-9
CASSPRGQEINYGYTF
>TRBJ2-3|TRBV7-3
CASSPNSGRGTDTQYF
>TRBJ2-3|TRBV5-1
CASSPGTSGRDTQYF
>TRBJ2-1|TRBV5-1
CASSNRGDRLAGGVEQFF
>TRBJ1-1|TRBV28
CASSFQNTEAFF
>TRBJ2-7|TRBV7-9
CASSLTSGSHEQYF
>TRBJ1-4|TRBV13
CASSLSGGGGSEKLFF
>TRBJ1-4|TRBV25-1
CASRKGNEKLFF
>TRBJ2-3|TRBV7-2
CASSLGAGGAGTQYF
>TRBJ1-5|TRBV20-1
CSVGSQPQHF
>TRBJ2-2|TRBV6-5
CASRANTGELFF
>TRBJ1-6|TRBV7-2
CASSPINSPSLHF
>TRBJ1-4|TRBV19
CASSSRTVATNEKLFF
>TRBJ2-6|TRBV27
CASSLGGANVLTF
>TRBJ2-7|TRBV29-1
CSVQGGRKEQYF
>TRBJ2-3|TRBV6-1
CASSETAARRDTQYF
>TRBJ2-7|TRBV6-5
CASSYSYREIFYEQYF
>TRBJ2-1|TRBV19
CASSTPRGRDPYNEQFF
>TRBJ2-5|TRBV11-2
CASSSHRETQYF
>TRBJ1-2|TRBV5-5
CASSLDYMGGYTF
>TRBJ1-6|TRBV19
CASTLDRSANSPLHF
>TRBJ2-1|TRBV12-3/TRBV12-4
CASSFIVGAEQFF
>TRBJ2-7|TRBV11-2
CASSLDEWRSSSYEQYF
>TRBJ2-3|TRBV1
CTSSQAGSGTRINTDTQYF
>TRBJ2-1|TRBV5-1
CASSFGNEQFF
>TRBJ2-3|TRBV25-1
CASSEYSVSGTDTQYF
>TRBJ1-2|TRBV15
CATSRDSTGGGGYTF
>TRBJ2-2|TRBV11-3
CASSPRRANTGELFF
>TRBJ2-7|TRBV24-1
CATSDPGTSGSREQYF
>TRBJ1-2|TRBV10-3
CAISQGAGGYTF
>TRBJ2-1|TRBV19
CASSSTPGLAGTEQFF
>TRBJ2-1|TRBV6-5
CATGGGNNEQFF
>TRBJ2-1|TRBV27
CASTPGRAFVNEQFF
>TRBJ1-5|TRBV5-8
CASSFGGKNSNQPQHF
>TRBJ1-1|TRBV29-1
CSVDGPLRTEAFF
>TRBJ2-2|TRBV18
CASRPGRSTGELFF
>TRBJ1-4|TRBV28
CASSSPGTGRTNEKLFF
>TRBJ2-7|TRBV29-1
CSVEGDRASSYEQYF
>TRBJ2-7|TRBV10-3
CAISEPQGASGSLEQYF
>TRBJ1-2|TRBV30
CAWSDGNYGYTF
>TRBJ2-3|TRBV5-6
CASSLVGSTDTQYF
>TRBJ1-5|TRBV3-1/TRBV3-2
CASSPNPLSGRNQPQHF
>TRBJ2-7|TRBV3-1/TRBV3-2
CASSQVAAYEQYF
>TRBJ1-2|TRBV9
CASRRDYGYTF
>TRBJ2-7|TRBV5-1
CASSRGTSAAYEQYF